The 22 T cell receptor beta chains below were found in one sample sequenced in a study of OX40 agonist ivuxolimab in advanced cancers. This table comes from immunoSEQ multiplex PCR, and its TCRdb copy is limited to in-frame clones, with some not included. This table has about 65,000 clones, 91% appearing once. Specimen: CD4+ or CD8+ T cells sorted from blood, collected in a trial of the OX40 agonist ivuxolimab. The receptors shown here come from an adult with an advanced solid tumor such as melanoma, head and neck, liver or kidney cancer.

This chain connects TRBV11-2 to TRBJ2-7, with D uncertain. CDR3 length: 17 residues. V dropped 4 bases and J dropped 2 bases, with 21 bases sitting between them. The germline gives CDR1 SGHAT, CDR2 FQNNGV. CDR3 sequence (DNA): TGTGCCAGCAGCTCCCCGTCCCGGGCAGGCCTTCCCTACGAGCAGTACTTC. Its translation is CASSSPSRAGLPYEQYF.

CDR3 in DNA: TGTGCCTGGAGACGACGGGAGTACACCGGGGAGCTGTTTTTT. This gives the protein CAWRRREYTGELFF. The J gene is TRBJ2-2, the V gene TRBV30, with a weak D call TRBD2 (6 bases). The CDR3 loop spans 14 amino acids. CDR1 and CDR2 (germline): GTSNPN, SVGIG (reference sequence). Trimming took off 3 bases at V and 3 bases at J, with 11 bases between the two ends.

The chain recombines TRBV28 with TRBJ2-5; D is possibly TRBD2 (5 bases). The V gene lost 3 bases and the J gene lost 3 bases, with 11 bases spanning the gap. The V gene's germline CDR1 is MDHEN and CDR2 SYDVKM. This CDR3 spans 14 amino acids. The CDR3 region is CASSFGGQEETQYF. DNA for the CDR3: TGTGCCAGCAGTTTCGGCGGGCAAGAAGAGACCCAGTACTTC.

CDR3 amino acids: CASTPPGGTEAFF. CDR3 DNA: TGTGCCAGCACCCCCCCGGGGGGCACTGAAGCTTTCTTT. This sequence joins TRBV27 and TRBJ1-1, with a possible D match to TRBD1 (5 bases). Looked up from germline, CDR1 is MNHEY and CDR2 is SMNVEV (reference sequence). The V gene lost 7 bases and the J gene lost 4 bases, with 13 bases spanning the gap. The CDR3 has 13 amino acids.

The rearrangement links TRBV6-6 to TRBJ1-2; D is ambiguous. The CDR3 loop spans 12 amino acids. CDR1 is MNHNY, CDR2 SVGAGI, per germline (reference sequence). V lost 11 bases and J 4 bases, leaving 14 bases between the germline ends. CDR3 sequence reads: CAGSDILYGYTF. CDR3 nucleotides: TGTGCCGGTAGTGACATCCTCTATGGCTACACCTTC.

CDR3 nucleotide sequence: TGTGCCAGCAGTTTATTGGGGGACAAATCGTACGAGCAGTACTTC. It encodes CASSLLGDKSYEQYF. This chain joins TRBV27 and TRBJ2-7; TRBD1 might be the D (6 bases). CDR3 length: 15 amino acids. Germline V gene data show CDR1 as MNHEY and CDR2 as SMNVEV (reference sequence). V was pared by 1 base and J by 4 bases, with 14 bases between.

The chain carries TRBV27 and TRBJ2-7; TRBD1 matches at 8 bases. The CDR3 is made up of 14 amino acids. Germline V gene lookup returns CDR1 MNHEY and CDR2 SMNVEV (reference sequence). V was pared by 2 bases and J by 6 bases, with 6 bases of the junction left unmatched. CDR3 region: CASSLDGQGFEQYF. The CDR3 DNA follows: TGTGCCAGCAGTTTAGACGGACAGGGATTCGAGCAGTACTTC.

As concerns this clone: This CDR3 is also generated by other DNA sequences in the sample. The gene calls are TRBV7-6 and TRBJ2-7; D not resolved. Germline assignment: CDR1 SGHVS and CDR2 FNYEAQ. CDR3 length: 13 amino acids. Trimming took off 1 base at V and 3 bases at J, with 7 bases between the two ends. CDR3 DNA sequence: TGTGCCAGCAGCTTAGGCAGGTTCTACGAGCAGTACTTC. This translates into CASSLGRFYEQYF.

The chain combines TRBV2 with TRBJ1-2, with D possibly being TRBD1 (6 bases). CDR1 is SNHLY, CDR2 FYNNEI, per germline. Trimming stripped 6 bases from V and 7 bases from J, with 18 bases between. The CDR3 covers 14 residues. CDR3 DNA: TGTGCCAGCAGGAGGGAGGTCAGGGGAGGTGGCTACACCTTC. Protein sequence: CASRREVRGGGYTF. Based on the CDR3 plus reference TRBV2 and TRBJ1-2, the full variable domain is EPEVTQTPSHQVTQMGQEVILRCVPISNHLYFYWYRQILGQKVEFLVSFYNNEISEKSEIFDDQFSVERPDGSNFTLKIRSTKLEDSAMYFCASRREVRGGGYTFGSGTRLTVV.

The rearrangement joins TRBV7-8 to TRBJ2-1, with TRBD2 matching 10 bases. J lost 7 bases, V lost 5 bases, and 14 bases had no gene match. This CDR3 is 17 amino acids long. The germline V gene encodes CDR1 SGHVS and CDR2 FQNEAQ. DNA for the CDR3: TGTGCCAGCAGCCCGTACTACCTAGCGGGAGTTGGTAATGAGCAGTTCTTC. The encoded protein is CASSPYYLAGVGNEQFF.

The rearrangement links TRBV7-9 to TRBJ2-3; D call uncertain. The CDR3 is made up of 14 amino acids. Deletions cut 1 base from V and 2 bases from J, with 7 bases between. Per germline, CDR1 SEHNR and CDR2 FQNEAQ (reference sequence). The CDR3 DNA is TGTGCCAGCAGCTTAGAGGTTTCCACAGATACGCAGTATTTT. Encoded protein: CASSLEVSTDTQYF. Combining the CDR3 with reference TRBV7-9 and TRBJ2-3 gives the whole variable domain DTGVSQNPRHKITKRGQNVTFRCDPISEHNRLYWYRQTLGQGPEFLTYFQNEAQLEKSRLLSDRFSAERPKGSFSTLEIQRTEQGDSAMYLCASSLEVSTDTQYFGPGTRLTVL.

This sequence joins TRBV5-6 and TRBJ2-5; D not resolved. The CDR3 runs 11 residues. CDR1 is SGHDT, CDR2 YYEEEE, per germline. V shed 0 bases and J shed 3 bases, with 0 bases lying between them. The DNA of the CDR3 is TGTGCCAGCAGCTTGGAAGAGACCCAGTACTTC. It specifies CASSLEETQYF.

The chain recombines TRBV5-4 with TRBJ2-4; no firm D call. The CDR3 sequence is 14 residues long. The ends were cut back, 1 base at V and 0 bases at J, with 5 bases in the middle. Germline CDR1 reads SGHNT; CDR2 reads YYREEE (reference sequence). CDR3 in DNA: TGTGCCAGCAGCTTGCAAGTAGCCAAAAACATTCAGTACTTC. Its translation is CASSLQVAKNIQYF.

This chain uses TRBV4-2 with TRBJ2-1; TRBD1 aligns across 7 bases. Trimming cost V 4 bases and J 4 bases; bases outside gene matches: 16. CDR3 length: 18 residues. Germline V lookup: CDR1 LGHNA, CDR2 YNFKEQ. The CDR3 DNA reads TGTGCCAGCAGCCCTGGGGGTGTTTGGGGGACAGAGTACAATGAGCAGTTCTTC. Amino acids: CASSPGGVWGTEYNEQFF.

The chain recombines TRBV4-2 with TRBJ1-3, with D tentatively TRBD1 (5 bases). Trimming shortened V by 5 bases and J by 0 bases, and 17 bases separated the two germline ends. CDR1 is LGHNA, CDR2 YNFKEQ, per germline. This CDR3 is 17 amino acids long. The CDR3: CASSLEGTVHSGNTIYF. CDR3 in DNA: TGTGCCAGCAGCTTGGAAGGGACCGTACACTCTGGAAACACCATATATTTT.

V gene TRBV19 combines with J gene TRBJ2-5, with D possibly TRBD1 on 5 matching bases. V was shortened by 5 bases and J by 5 bases, with 12 bases between the two germline ends. This CDR3 spans 13 amino acids. Germline CDR1 and CDR2: LNHDA and SQIVND (reference sequence). The CDR3 DNA reads TGTGCCAGTAGTCCAGGGTTGGGGGAGACCCAGTACTTC. Translating it yields CASSPGLGETQYF.

This clone was counted once. This chain connects TRBV2 to TRBJ1-6, with D maybe TRBD1 (5 bases). The CDR3 spans 16 residues. Trimming removed 4 bases from V and 7 bases from J, with 17 bases in between. Germline V gene sequence: CDR1 SNHLY, CDR2 FYNNEI. CDR3 sequence (DNA): TGTGCCAGCAGTGCCCGGGGGTTGGGTAGAAATTCACCCCTCCACTTT. Residues: CASSARGLGRNSPLHF.

This clone was found once. The chain joins TRBV11-2 to TRBJ2-2; 8 positions agree with TRBD1. The V gene's germline CDR1 is SGHAT and CDR2 FQNNGV. The CDR3 extends over 14 amino acids. Trimming took 8 bases from V and 6 from J; bases not matched to a gene: 8. Here the CDR3 DNA reads TGTGCCAGCCAAGGACAGGGACGATCCGGGGAGCTGTTTTTT. Translation: CASQGQGRSGELFF.

The rearrangement links TRBV7-8 to TRBJ1-4, with D possibly TRBD1 on 6 matching bases. V lost 4 bases and J lost 1, with 19 bases in between. The CDR3 runs 18 residues. Looked up from germline, CDR1 is SGHVS and CDR2 is FQNEAQ. The CDR3 DNA follows: TGTGCCAGCAGCTCCGACCCCCGGGGGCAGGGAACTAATGAAAAACTGTTTTTT. Amino acid sequence: CASSSDPRGQGTNEKLFF.

The chain joins TRBV4-1 to TRBJ2-3; TRBD2 matches at 16 bases. Germline values: CDR1 MGHRA, CDR2 YSYEKL. This CDR3 is 19 amino acids long. V trimming: 3 bases; J trimming: 0 bases; junction bases outside the gene matches: 6. The CDR3: CASSHTGTSGGGSTDTQYF. CDR3 in DNA: TGCGCCAGCAGCCACACCGGGACTAGCGGGGGGGGTAGCACAGATACGCAGTATTTT.

V gene TRBV10-2 combines with J gene TRBJ1-2; D is undetermined. The CDR3 runs 13 residues. Trimming took 3 bases from V and 4 from J, leaving 9 bases between them. Looked up from germline, CDR1 is WSHSY and CDR2 is SAAADI. In DNA, the CDR3 is TGCGCCAGCAGTGATTATCTATCCTATGGCTACACCTTC. It specifies CASSDYLSYGYTF.

The V call is TRBV7-2, the J call TRBJ2-3; 9 bases align to TRBD2. The CDR3 has 14 residues. V shed 5 bases and J 4 bases; nucleotides not matched to a gene: 4. Germline loops: CDR1 SGHTA, CDR2 FQGNSA. The CDR3 here is CASSDAGGPDTQYF. Written as DNA, the CDR3 is TGTGCCAGCAGCGATGCGGGGGGGCCAGATACGCAGTATTTT. Full variable domain (remainder filled in from reference TRBV7-2 and TRBJ2-3): GAGVSQSPSNKVTEKGKDVELRCDPISGHTALYWYRQSLGQGLEFLIYFQGNSAPDKSGLPSDRFSAERTGGSVSTLTIQRTQQEDSAVYLCASSDAGGPDTQYFGPGTRLTVL.